A single sample gave rise to the 9 T cell receptor beta chains below, sequenced in a study of T cells in Graves' hyperthyroidism and ophthalmopathy. Authors of the study amplified TCR beta CDR3 regions from RNA transcripts. TCR CDR3 underwent first-round RT-PCR with the HTBI primer set. TCRdb re-analysed the multiplex PCR reads in MiXCR, keeping a single row per CDR3 protein. The table shows about 500,000 distinct CDR3 sequences, with over 45% occurring only once. Material: peripheral blood or thyroid tissue (not recorded which). These receptors all come from an adult woman with Graves' disease, either hyperthyroidism or ophthalmopathy (not recorded which).

The chain combines TRBV19 with TRBJ1-5; a possible D gene is TRBD1 (6 bases). This CDR3 is 16 amino acids long. V was clipped by 4 bases and J by 4 bases, with 17 bases between them. Germline-derived CDR1 and CDR2 are LNHDA and SQIVND (reference sequence). The DNA of the CDR3 is TGTGCCAGTAGTAGATCCTCGGGGGGCGGAAATCAGCCCCAGCATTTT. Translation: CASSRSSGGGNQPQHF.

V and J are TRBV10-2 and TRBJ2-7; 12 bases agree with TRBD2. The V gene's germline CDR1 is WSHSY and CDR2 SAAADI. CDR3 length: 19 residues. Trimming removed 4 bases from V and 0 bases from J; junction bases left unmatched: 13. This chain's CDR3 is CASSVGLAGGPQSSYEQYF. The CDR3 nucleotides read TGCGCCAGCAGTGTTGGCCTAGCGGGAGGGCCCCAAAGCTCCTACGAGCAGTACTTC.

This clonotype occurred a few times. J is TRBJ2-7 and V is TRBV7-2; D remains unclear. This CDR3 is built from 12 residues. V lost 1 base and J 7 bases, leaving 8 bases between the germline ends. CDR1 is SGHTA, CDR2 FQGNSA, per germline. CDR3 in DNA: TGTGCCAGCAGCTTAGTAGTCGAGGAGCAGTACTTC. Residues: CASSLVVEEQYF.

There are many counts of this clonotype. The rearrangement uses TRBV4-3 and TRBJ1-6, with D possibly matching TRBD1 (5 bases). There are 17 residues in the CDR3. In germline, CDR1 is LGHNA, CDR2 YSLEER. The germline V and J ends were trimmed by 1 base and 6 bases, with 16 bases remaining between them. The CDR3 DNA is TGCGCCAGCAGCCAAGGTTTGGGGGGGTTCCGTAATTCACCCCTCCACTTT. Amino acid sequence: CASSQGLGGFRNSPLHF.

A few counts support this clonotype. This rearrangement joins TRBV29-1 to TRBJ2-7; D is ambiguous. V lost 4 bases, J lost 3 bases, and 7 bases lay in between. Germline lookup yields CDR1 SQVTM and CDR2 ANQGSEA. This CDR3 contains 11 residues. The CDR3 loop reads CSVVTLYEQYF. CDR3 coding DNA: TGCAGCGTTGTAACCCTCTACGAGCAGTACTTC.

The table lists this clonotype with many counts. V and J are TRBV24-1 and TRBJ1-2; D gene unclear. The CDR3 totals 14 residues. V lost 1 base and J 7 bases, leaving 12 bases between the germline ends. The V gene's germline CDR1 is KGHDR and CDR2 SFDVKD. The CDR3 region has the DNA TGTGCCACCAGTGATTTTCCCACAACACGTGGCTACACCTTC. It encodes CATSDFPTTRGYTF.

The chain recombines TRBV7-9 with TRBJ1-4; TRBD1 is a possible D gene (5 bases). CDR1 is SEHNR and CDR2 is FQNEAQ in the germline V gene (reference sequence). This CDR3 has 15 amino acids. V lost 4 bases and J 6 bases, leaving 15 bases between the germline ends. The CDR3 here is CASSYEGPGDEKLFF. The DNA of the CDR3 is TGTGCCAGCAGCTACGAAGGACCGGGGGATGAAAAACTGTTTTTT.

This clonotype was observed a handful of times. The rearrangement links TRBV5-6 to TRBJ2-2; 8 nucleotides match TRBD1. CDR1 and CDR2 from the germline V gene are SGHDT and YYEEEE. Trimming at V came to 4 bases and at J to 3 bases, leaving 5 bases not matched to a gene. The CDR3 contains 15 residues. Here the CDR3 DNA reads TGTGCCAGCAGCATCGGACAGGGATACACCGGGGAGCTGTTTTTT. Amino acids: CASSIGQGYTGELFF.

This clonotype was counted ten times or more. The chain carries TRBV5-1 and TRBJ2-5, with a tentative D call TRBD1 (5 bases). The CDR3 totals 13 residues. V lost 4 bases, J lost 1 base, and 8 bases lay in between. Germline V gene sequence: CDR1 SGHRS, CDR2 YFSETQ. DNA for the CDR3: TGCGCCAGCAGCCCGGACATCCAAGAGACCCAGTACTTC. Protein: CASSPDIQETQYF. Supplemented by reference TRBV5-1 and TRBJ2-5, the full variable domain reads KAGVTQTPRYLIKTRGQQVTLSCSPISGHRSVSWYQQTPGQGLQFLFEYFSETQRNKGNFPGRFSGRQFSNSRSEMNVSTLELGDSALYLCASSPDIQETQYFGPGTRLLVL.